This TCR beta chain was recorded in a study of Graves' ophthalmopathy and Graves' hyperthyroidism. Physicians reached a diagnosis by relying on clinical symptoms, serum thyroxine, TRAb, thyroid ultrasound and orbital computed tomography. Overall study findings and caveats: Among expanded thyroid clonotypes above 0.001 frequency, most also occurred in blood.

CDR1 and CDR2 (germline): SGHTA, FQGNSA. CDR3 size: 14 residues. With respect to this clonotype: Its target is unknown. The junction and the germline gene differ at one end; a read error may be behind it.

The authors amplified TCR beta CDR3 regions, and they did so from RNA transcripts for repertoire sequencing. RT-PCR with HTBI primers came first, then second-round multiplex PCR. TCRdb redid the calling of the multiplex PCR reads with MiXCR, one entry per CDR3 protein. Here the sample spans about 740,000 distinct CDR3 sequences, 40% being singletons. Material for sequencing was peripheral blood. The gene calls are TRBV7-2 and TRBJ2-7; D remains unclear. This clonotype was obtained from an adult man with Graves' ophthalmopathy. The CDR3 loop is CASSVAGSNYEQYF. Written as DNA, the CDR3 is TGTGCCAGCAGCGTAGCCGGGTCCAACTACGAGCAGTACTTC.